This T cell receptor beta chain was profiled in a study of cytomegalovirus exposure and HLA in healthy donors. Study results and caveats: Further analysis, carried out later, found HLA-associated TCR beta chains more clonally expanded than equally common other chains.

V shed 5 bases and J shed 3 bases, with 11 bases lying between them. The germline gives CDR1 SQVTM, CDR2 ANQGSEA. The CDR3 sequence is 13 residues long. Amplification used 60 Vbeta primers and 13 Jbeta primers. Method: immunoSEQ multiplex PCR; TCRdb's copy keeps in-frame clones and lacks some. The sample comprises 100,000 to 150,000 clones, roughly 60% of which are singletons, and 2% to 2.5% rests with the top ten. Regarding this clone: The antigen remains unidentified.

J is TRBJ1-5 and V is TRBV29-1; D perhaps matches TRBD1 (5 bases). This clonotype originated in a woman between 40 and 50 years old in good health and CMV-seronegative. The sample was PBMCs. CDR3 loop: CSVKEQANQPQHF. CDR3 nucleotides: TGCAGCGTTAAGGAACAGGCCAATCAGCCCCAGCATTTT.